This TCR beta chain was retrieved from a study of cytomegalovirus exposure and HLA in healthy donors. Primers for the PCR totalled 60 Vbeta and 13 Jbeta. The assay was immunoSEQ multiplex PCR, and TCRdb's table has in-frame clones only and misses some. The sample yields around 190,000 clones, approximately 80% seen once. CDR3 length: 15 amino acids. CDR1 and CDR2 (germline): SGHTA, FQGNSA. V lost 3 bases to trimming and J lost 9 bases; unmatched junction nucleotides: 7. This sequence originates from a woman in her 50s in good health and CMV-seronegative. The chain links TRBV7-2 to TRBJ2-1; 11 bases fit TRBD2. Sequencing used PBMCs. The CDR3 region is CASSFLAGGLSEQFF. The CDR3 DNA is TGTGCCAGCAGCTTTTTAGCGGGGGGGCTGAGTGAGCAGTTCTTC.